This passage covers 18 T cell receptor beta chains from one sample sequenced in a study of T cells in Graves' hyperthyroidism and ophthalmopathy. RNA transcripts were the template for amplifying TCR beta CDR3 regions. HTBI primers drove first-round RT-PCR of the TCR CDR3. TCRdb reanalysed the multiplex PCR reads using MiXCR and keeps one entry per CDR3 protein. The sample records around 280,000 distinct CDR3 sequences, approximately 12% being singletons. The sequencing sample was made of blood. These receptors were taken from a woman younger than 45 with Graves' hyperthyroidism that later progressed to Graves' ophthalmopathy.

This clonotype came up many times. CDR3 loop: CASSRTGSPQPQHF. In nucleotides, the CDR3 is TGTGCCAGCAGCAGGACAGGGAGTCCCCAGCCCCAGCATTTT. The rearrangement links TRBV28 to TRBJ1-5, with 8 bases that match TRBD1. The CDR3 totals 14 residues. CDR1 and CDR2 (germline): MDHEN, SYDVKM. The junction had 8 bases not matched to a gene; V was cut back by 6 bases and J by 7 bases.

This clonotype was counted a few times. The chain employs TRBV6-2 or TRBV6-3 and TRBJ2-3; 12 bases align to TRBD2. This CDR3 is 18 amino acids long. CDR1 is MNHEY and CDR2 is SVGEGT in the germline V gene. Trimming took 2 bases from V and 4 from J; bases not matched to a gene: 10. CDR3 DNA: TGTGCCAGCAGTTACGCCTTTCGACTAGCGGGAGTCCCAGATACGCAGTATTTT. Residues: CASSYAFRLAGVPDTQYF.

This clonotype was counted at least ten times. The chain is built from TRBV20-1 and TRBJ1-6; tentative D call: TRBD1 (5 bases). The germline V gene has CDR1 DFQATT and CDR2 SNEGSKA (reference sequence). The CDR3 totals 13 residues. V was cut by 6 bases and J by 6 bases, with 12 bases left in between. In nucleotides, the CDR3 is TGCAGTGCCACTGGGGCCGGTAATTCACCCCTCCACTTT. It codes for CSATGAGNSPLHF.

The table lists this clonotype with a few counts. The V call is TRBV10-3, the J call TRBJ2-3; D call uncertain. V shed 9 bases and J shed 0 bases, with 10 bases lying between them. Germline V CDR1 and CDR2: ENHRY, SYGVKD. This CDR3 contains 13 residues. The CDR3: CAITKASTDTQYF. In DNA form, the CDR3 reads TGTGCCATAACGAAAGCGAGCACAGATACGCAGTATTTT.

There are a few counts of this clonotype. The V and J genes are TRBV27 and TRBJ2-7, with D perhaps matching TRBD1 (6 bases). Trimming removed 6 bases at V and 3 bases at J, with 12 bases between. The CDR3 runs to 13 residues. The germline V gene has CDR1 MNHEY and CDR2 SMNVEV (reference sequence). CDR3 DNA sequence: TGTGCCAGCAGCAGGACAGTAAACTACGAGCAGTACTTC. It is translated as CASSRTVNYEQYF.

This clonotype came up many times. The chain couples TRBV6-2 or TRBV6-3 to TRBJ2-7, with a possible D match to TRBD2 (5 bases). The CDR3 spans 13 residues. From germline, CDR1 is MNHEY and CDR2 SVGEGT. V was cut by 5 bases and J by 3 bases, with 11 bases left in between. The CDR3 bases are TGTGCCAGCAGTCGGGGTATCGACTACGAGCAGTACTTC. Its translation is CASSRGIDYEQYF.

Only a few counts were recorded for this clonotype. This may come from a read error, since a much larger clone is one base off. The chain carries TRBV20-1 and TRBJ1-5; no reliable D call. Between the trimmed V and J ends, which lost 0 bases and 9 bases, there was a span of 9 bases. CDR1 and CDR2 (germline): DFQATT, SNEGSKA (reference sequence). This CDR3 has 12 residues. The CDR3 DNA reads TGCAGTGCTAGAGAGGGAGATCGGCCCCAGCATTTT. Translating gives CSAREGDRPQHF.

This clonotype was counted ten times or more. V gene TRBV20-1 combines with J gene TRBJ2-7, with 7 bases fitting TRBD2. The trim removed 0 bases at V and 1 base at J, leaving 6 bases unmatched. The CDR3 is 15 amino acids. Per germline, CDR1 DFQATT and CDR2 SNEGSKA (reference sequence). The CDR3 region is CSARDLAVASYEQYF. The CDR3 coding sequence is TGCAGTGCTAGAGATCTAGCGGTAGCTTCCTACGAGCAGTACTTC.

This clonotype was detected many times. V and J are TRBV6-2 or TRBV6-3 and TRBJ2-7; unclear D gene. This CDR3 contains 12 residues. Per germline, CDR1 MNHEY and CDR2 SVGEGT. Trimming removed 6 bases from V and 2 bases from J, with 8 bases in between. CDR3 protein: CASSLPPYEQYF. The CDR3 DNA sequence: TGTGCCAGCAGCCTACCGCCCTACGAGCAGTACTTC.

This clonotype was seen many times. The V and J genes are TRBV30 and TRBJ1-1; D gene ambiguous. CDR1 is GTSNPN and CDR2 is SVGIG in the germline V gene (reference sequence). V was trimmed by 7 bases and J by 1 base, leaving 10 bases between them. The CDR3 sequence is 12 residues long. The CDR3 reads CASTLENTEAFF. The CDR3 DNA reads TGTGCCTCCACGTTAGAGAACACTGAAGCTTTCTTT.

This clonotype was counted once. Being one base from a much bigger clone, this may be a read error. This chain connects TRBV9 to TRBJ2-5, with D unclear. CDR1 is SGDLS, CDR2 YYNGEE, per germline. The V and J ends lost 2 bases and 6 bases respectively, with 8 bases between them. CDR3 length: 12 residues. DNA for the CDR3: TGTGCCAGCAGCGTCGAGGAAAAGACCCAGTACTTC. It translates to CASSVEEKTQYF.

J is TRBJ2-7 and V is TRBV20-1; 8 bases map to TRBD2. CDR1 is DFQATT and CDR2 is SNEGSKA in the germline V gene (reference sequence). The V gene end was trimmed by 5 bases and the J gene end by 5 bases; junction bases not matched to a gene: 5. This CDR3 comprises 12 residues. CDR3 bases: TGCAGTGCTGGAGGACTAGCCGACGAGCAGTACTTC. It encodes CSAGGLADEQYF.

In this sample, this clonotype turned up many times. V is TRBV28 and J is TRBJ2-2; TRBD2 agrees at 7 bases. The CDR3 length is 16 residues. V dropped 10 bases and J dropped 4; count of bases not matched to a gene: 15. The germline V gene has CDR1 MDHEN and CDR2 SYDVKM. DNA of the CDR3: TGTGCCATCTTATCTCGGGGGGTACGTGGCACCGGGGAGCTGTTTTTT. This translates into CAILSRGVRGTGELFF. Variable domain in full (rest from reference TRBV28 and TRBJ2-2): DVKVTQSSRYLVKRTGEKVFLECVQDMDHENMFWYRQDPGLGLRLIYFSYDVKMKEKGDIPEGYSVSREKKERFSLILESASTNQTSMYLCAILSRGVRGTGELFFGEGSRLTVL.

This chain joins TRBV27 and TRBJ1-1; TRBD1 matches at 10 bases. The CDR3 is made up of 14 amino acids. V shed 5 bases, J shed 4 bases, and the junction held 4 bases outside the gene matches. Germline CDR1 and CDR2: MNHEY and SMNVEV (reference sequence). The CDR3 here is CASSVGQGGTEAFF. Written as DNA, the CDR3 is TGTGCCAGCAGTGTAGGACAGGGGGGCACTGAAGCTTTCTTT.

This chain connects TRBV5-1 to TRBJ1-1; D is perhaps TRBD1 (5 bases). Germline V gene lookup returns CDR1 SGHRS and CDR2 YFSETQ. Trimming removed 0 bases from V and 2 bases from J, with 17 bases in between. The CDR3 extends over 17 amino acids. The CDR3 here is CASSLDSWTSINTEAFF. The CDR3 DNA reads TGCGCCAGCAGCTTGGATTCGTGGACATCCATTAACACTGAAGCTTTCTTT.

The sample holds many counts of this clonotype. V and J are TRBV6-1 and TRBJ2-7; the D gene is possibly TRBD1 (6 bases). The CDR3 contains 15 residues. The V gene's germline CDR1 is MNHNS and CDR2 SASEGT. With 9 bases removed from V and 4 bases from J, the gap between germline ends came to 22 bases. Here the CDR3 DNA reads TGTGCCAGTTCCCCCCAGCAGGGTACAGGGTACGAGCAGTACTTC. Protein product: CASSPQQGTGYEQYF.

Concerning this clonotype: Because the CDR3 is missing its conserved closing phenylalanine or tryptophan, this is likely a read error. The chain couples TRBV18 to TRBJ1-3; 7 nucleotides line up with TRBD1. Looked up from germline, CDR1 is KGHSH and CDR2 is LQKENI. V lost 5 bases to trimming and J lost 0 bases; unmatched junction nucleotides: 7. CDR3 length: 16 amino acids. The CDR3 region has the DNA TGTGCCAGCTCAACGCAACAGGGGAGCTCTGGAAACACCATATATCTT. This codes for CASSTQQGSSGNTIYL.

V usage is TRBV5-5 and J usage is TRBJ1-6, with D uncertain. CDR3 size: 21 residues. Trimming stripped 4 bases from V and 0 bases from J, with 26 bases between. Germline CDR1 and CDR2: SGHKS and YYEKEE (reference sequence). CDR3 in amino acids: CASSPVGLQRRPRSYNSPLHF. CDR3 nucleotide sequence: TGTGCCAGCAGCCCGGTCGGTCTCCAGCGAAGGCCCCGCTCCTATAATTCACCCCTCCACTTT.